The clone carrying this T cell receptor beta chain showed up many times. Antigen unknown. V was clipped by 8 bases and J by 3 bases; unmatched bases: 5. In germline, CDR1 is ENHRY, CDR2 SYGVKD. This CDR3 has 14 residues. The sample comes from a study of T-cell reconstitution after alpha-beta-depleted transplantation in children. The study's findings and limits: A year post-transplant, T-cell counts and diversity derived mostly from newly produced T cells.

Molecular barcoding with unique molecular identifiers was used for the TCRbeta library. Via MiXCR, TCRdb re-called the PCR reads, giving one row per CDR3 protein. The repertoire holds a few hundred thousand distinct CDR3 sequences, with under 14% as singletons. This sequence joins TRBV10-3 and TRBJ2-2; 8 bases match TRBD1. The specimen was peripheral blood, collected 180 days after TCRalphabeta/CD19-depleted stem cell transplant. The TCR was taken from a male patient aged 2-15 years who had a stem cell transplant for chronic granulomatous disease, so the T cells may come from the graft donor. The CDR3 region has the DNA TGTGCCATCGGTTACAGGGGGGACACCGGGGAGCTGTTTTTT. Protein product: CAIGYRGDTGELFF.